This T cell receptor beta chain was observed in a study of T cells in Graves' hyperthyroidism and ophthalmopathy. General study results and limits: Appearing also in blood were most of the thyroid clonotypes expanded above 0.001.

Researchers amplified the TCR beta CDR3 regions from RNA transcripts. The primer set for the first-round RT-PCR of the TCR CDR3 was HTBI. A single record per CDR3 protein comes from TCRdb applying MiXCR to the multiplex PCR reads. The table lists some 530,000 distinct CDR3 sequences, approximately 22% of them singletons, with 45% to 50% in the top ten. About this clonotype itself: Its specificity is unknown.

CDR3 length: 14 amino acids. Germline lookup yields CDR1 MNHGY and CDR2 SVAAGI. V lost 4 bases and J lost 3; bases outside the gene matches: 4. The origin of this receptor is a woman between 65 and 79 years old with Graves' ophthalmopathy. V gene TRBV6-9 combines with J gene TRBJ1-1; 8 positions agree with TRBD1. The sample comprised blood. CDR3 sequence (DNA): TGTGCCAGCAGTTGGACAGGGTTGGACACTGAAGCTTTCTTT. Its protein product is CASSWTGLDTEAFF.